This T cell receptor (beta chain) was found in a study of response to subunit inactivated influenza vaccine. The CDR3 consists of 13 residues. CDR1 is SEHNR and CDR2 is FQNEAQ in the germline V gene (reference sequence). The ends were cut back, 6 bases at V and 3 bases at J, with 12 bases in the middle. TCRdb independently ran MiXCR on the RT-PCR reads; one entry per CDR3 protein. The sample records roughly 550,000 distinct CDR3 sequences, approximately 22% being singletons. This same sample was also taken into another study, of T cells expressing NK-cell markers. That paper states: The cDNA for TCR beta came from 5'RACE template switching with UMIs.

The V call is TRBV7-9, the J call TRBJ2-7; no firm D call. The clonotype was recovered from a man aged 50 to 59 who received an inactivated influenza vaccine. The material was CD4+ T cells sorted from PBMCs, obtained 11 to 12 days after vaccination. The CDR3 sequence: CASSEPADYEQYF. The CDR3 coding sequence is TGTGCCAGCAGTGAGCCGGCAGACTACGAGCAGTACTTC.